This TCR beta chain was sequenced for a study of glioma-infiltrating T cells after dendritic cell vaccination. Study-level information: Patients received autologous tumor lysate-pulsed dendritic cell vaccination between about 2003 and 2012. Overall study results and limits: Survival was not directly related to TCR clonality in these patients.

TCRB CDR3 was amplified from 2 ug genomic DNA or less. Profiling relied on immunoSEQ multiplex PCR, and the TCRdb table lists in-frame clones only, not all of them. The sample gives about 50,000 clones, roughly 90% of which show up once; roughly 5% is in the top ten. The ends were cut back, 4 bases at V and 1 base at J, with 11 bases in the middle. CDR3 size: 14 residues. Germline values: CDR1 SGDLS, CDR2 YYNGEE. Points on this clone: Its target is unknown.

Time point denoted: after dendritic cell vaccination, including at tumor progression/relapse. None of the glioblastoma patients had an isocitrate dehydrogenase mutation. The chain combines TRBV9 with TRBJ1-1, with D maybe TRBD1 (6 bases). Specimen: blood, collected after dendritic cell vaccination. This TCR derives from a human donor with glioblastoma. CDR3 region: CASSTQTGNTEAFF. The CDR3 DNA follows: TGTGCCAGCAGCACTCAGACAGGGAACACTGAAGCTTTCTTT.